This T cell receptor (beta chain) was identified in a study of T cell repertoires in cytomegalovirus infection. About the research overall: Use of recently identified HLA-C-restricted and well-studied HLA-B-restricted CMV epitopes was part of the study. Public TCR beta signatures provided an indication of both CMV infection and a matching HLA type.

The CDR3 totals 15 residues. The V end lost 6 bases, the J end lost 5 bases, and 19 bases lay between the germline ends. Study-level points and caveats: The ex vivo response was dominated by HLA-C-restricted CMV-specific TCR beta clonotypes.

On this clonotype itself: The antigen remains unidentified.

Each CDR3 protein is one row after TCRdb ran MiXCR on the reads. The sample comprises about 830,000 distinct CDR3 sequences, less than 35% of which are singletons, and over 10% rests with the top ten. Specimen: cultured CD8+ T cells from PBMCs, collected from culture after CMV antigen stimulation. The receptor's source is a human donor in good health (CMV status not recorded). Some clones in this sample may be carry-over from other donors' samples. The chain recombines TRBV12-3 or TRBV12-4 with TRBJ1-2, with D possibly TRBD1 on 6 matching bases. The CDR3 loop reads CASRLTLWGAYGYTF. The CDR3 region has the DNA TGTGCCAGCAGGCTTACACTCTGGGGGGCGTATGGCTACACCTTC.